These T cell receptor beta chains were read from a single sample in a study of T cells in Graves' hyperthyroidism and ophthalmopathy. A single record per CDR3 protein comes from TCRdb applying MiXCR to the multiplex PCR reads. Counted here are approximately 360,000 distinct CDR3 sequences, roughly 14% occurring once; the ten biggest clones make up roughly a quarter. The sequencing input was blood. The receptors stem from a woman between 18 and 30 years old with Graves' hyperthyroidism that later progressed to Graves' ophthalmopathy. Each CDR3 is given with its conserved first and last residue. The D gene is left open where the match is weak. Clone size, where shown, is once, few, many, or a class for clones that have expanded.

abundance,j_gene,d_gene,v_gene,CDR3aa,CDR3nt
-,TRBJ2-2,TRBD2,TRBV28,CASILAGGTGELFF,TGTGCCAGCATACTAGCGGGAGGCACCGGGGAGCTGTTTTTT
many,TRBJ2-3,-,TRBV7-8,CASSHEGTDTQYF,TGTGCCAGCAGCCACGAGGGCACAGATACGCAGTATTTT
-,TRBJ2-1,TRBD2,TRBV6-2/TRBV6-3,CASSSQLAGADGGDNEQFF,TGTGCCAGCAGTTCCCAACTAGCGGGAGCGGACGGGGGAGACAATGAGCAGTTCTTC
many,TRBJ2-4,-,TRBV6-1,CASRMGRLGKNIQYF,TGTGCCAGCAGAATGGGACGTCTGGGCAAAAACATTCAGTACTTC
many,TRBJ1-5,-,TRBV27,CASSFRGSNQPQHF,TGTGCCAGCAGTTTCCGGGGTAGTAATCAGCCCCAGCATTTT
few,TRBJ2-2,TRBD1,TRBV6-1,CASSYRTGRTGELFF,TGTGCCAGCAGTTATAGGACAGGGCGAACCGGGGAGCTGTTTTTT
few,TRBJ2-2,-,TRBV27,CASSLYPLTGELFF,TGTGCCAGCAGTTTATATCCTCTTACCGGGGAGCTGTTTTTT
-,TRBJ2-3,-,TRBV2,CASTLYRPRDGDTQYF,TGTGCCAGCACCCTCTACCGACCCCGGGACGGGGATACGCAGTATTTT
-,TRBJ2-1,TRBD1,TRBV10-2,CASSLGGLTEQFF,TGCGCCAGCAGTTTAGGGGGCTTAACTGAGCAGTTCTTC
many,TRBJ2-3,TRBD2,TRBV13,CASSSRGGGSLDTQYF,TGTGCCAGCAGCTCTCGGGGGGGCGGGAGTTTGGATACGCAGTATTTT
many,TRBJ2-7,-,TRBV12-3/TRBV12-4,CASRRGGEQYF,TGTGCCAGCAGGAGAGGGGGCGAGCAGTACTTC
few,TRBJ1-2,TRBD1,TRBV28,CASSLPGQVIVYGYTF,TGTGCCAGCAGTTTACCGGGACAGGTGATCGTCTATGGCTACACCTTC
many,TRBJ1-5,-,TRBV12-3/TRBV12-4,CASSLGGPGNQPQHF,TGTGCCAGCAGTTTAGGAGGGCCGGGCAATCAGCCCCAGCATTTT
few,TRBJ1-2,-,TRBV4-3,CASSLGQGNEFYGYTF,TGCGCCAGCAGCCTAGGTCAGGGGAACGAGTTCTATGGCTACACCTTC
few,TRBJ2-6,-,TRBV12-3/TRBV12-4,CASSPLGGANVLTF,TGTGCCAGCAGCCCCTTGGGTGGGGCCAACGTCCTGACTTTC
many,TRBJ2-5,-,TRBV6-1,CASGKEVRETQYF,TGTGCCAGCGGCAAGGAGGTCCGGGAGACCCAGTACTTC
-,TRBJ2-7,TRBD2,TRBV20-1,CSAKGGRSYEQYF,TGCAGTGCTAAGGGCGGGAGATCATACGAGCAGTACTTC
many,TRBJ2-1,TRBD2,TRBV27,CASSSTSGRMRGEQFF,TGTGCCAGCAGTTCTACTAGCGGGAGAATGCGAGGGGAGCAGTTCTTC
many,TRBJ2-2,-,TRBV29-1,CSVAPVRDGELFF,TGCAGCGTTGCCCCGGTTAGGGACGGGGAGCTGTTTTTT
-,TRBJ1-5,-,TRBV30,CAWSRVGNQPQHF,TGTGCCTGGAGCAGGGTGGGGAATCAGCCCCAGCATTTT
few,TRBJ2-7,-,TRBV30,CAWAMGGRVRGEQYF,TGTGCCTGGGCTATGGGGGGACGGGTACGAGGCGAGCAGTACTTC
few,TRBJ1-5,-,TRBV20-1,CSFLSGIGSNQPQHF,TGCAGTTTCCTTTCGGGGATTGGTAGCAATCAGCCCCAGCATTTT
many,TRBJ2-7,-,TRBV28,CASNLQGTYEQYF,TGTGCCAGCAACTTGCAGGGGACCTACGAGCAGTACTTC
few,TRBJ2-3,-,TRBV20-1,CSAKHPGHLPTDTQYF,TGCAGTGCGAAACACCCGGGACACTTGCCCACAGATACGCAGTATTTT
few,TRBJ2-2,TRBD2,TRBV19,CASTPRTSGIYTGELFF,TGTGCCAGTACCCCTCGGACTAGCGGGATTTACACCGGGGAGCTGTTTTTT
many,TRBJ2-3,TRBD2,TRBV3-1,CASSQVKREGPDTQYF,TGTGCCAGCAGCCAAGTTAAGCGGGAGGGCCCAGATACGCAGTATTTT
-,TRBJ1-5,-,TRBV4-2,CASSQVSAGSNQPQHF,TGTGCCAGCAGCCAAGTATCGGCAGGGAGCAATCAGCCCCAGCATTTT
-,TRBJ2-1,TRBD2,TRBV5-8,CASSLYRGRDEQFF,TGTGCCAGCAGCTTGTATCGGGGGAGGGATGAGCAGTTCTTC
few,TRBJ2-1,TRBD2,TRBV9,CASSVVASGYNEQFF,TGTGCCAGCAGCGTTGTGGCTAGCGGATACAATGAGCAGTTCTTC
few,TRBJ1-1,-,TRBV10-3,CAISAGQSTAFF,TGTGCCATCAGTGCAGGGCAGTCCACAGCTTTCTTT
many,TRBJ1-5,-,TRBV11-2,CASSLEGGNQPQHF,TGTGCCAGCAGCTTAGAAGGGGGCAATCAGCCCCAGCATTTT
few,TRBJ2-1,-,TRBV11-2,CASSSRTRAGTYNEQFF,TGTGCCAGCAGCTCTAGGACGAGGGCCGGGACCTACAATGAGCAGTTCTTC
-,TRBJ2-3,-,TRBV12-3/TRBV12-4,CASNPSASTDTQYF,TGTGCCAGCAACCCGTCAGCTAGCACAGATACGCAGTATTTT
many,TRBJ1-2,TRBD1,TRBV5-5,CASSLAGTGDYGYTF,TGTGCCAGCAGCTTGGCCGGGACAGGGGACTATGGCTACACCTTC
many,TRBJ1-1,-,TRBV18,CASSPSPRSNTEAFF,TGTGCCAGCTCACCATCTCCAAGATCAAACACTGAAGCTTTCTTT
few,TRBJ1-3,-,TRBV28,CASSLQGAGNTIYF,TGTGCCAGCAGTCTACAGGGTGCTGGAAACACCATATATTTT